This T cell receptor beta chain was obtained from a study of shared clonotypes between healthy human individuals. Study-wide results and limits: Shared clonotypes: about 4.6% naive CD4, about 3.5% naive CD8, around 2.4% memory CD4, 0.4% memory CD8. Clonotypes which were not shared had lower generation probabilities than clonotypes that all four donors shared.

Per germline, CDR1 MDHEN and CDR2 SYDVKM. The V gene lost 1 base and the J gene lost 3 bases, with 9 bases spanning the gap. The CDR3 is 15 amino acids. Note on this clone: Its specificity is not known.

Tens of thousands of T cell genomes (around 200 ng DNA) went into each sorted-subset replicate. Profiling relied on immunoSEQ multiplex PCR, and the TCRdb table lists in-frame clones only, not all of them. The top ten clones hold around 0.4% of a sample with roughly 2.2 million clones, under 95% of them seen once. The specimen sequenced was naive CD4+ T cells from PBMCs. The subset was: CD45RA+ positively selected. The genes are TRBV28 and TRBJ2-2, with D perhaps assigned TRBD1 or TRBD2 (6 bases each). The receptor's source is a young man in good health. Some clones in this sample may be carry-over from other donors' samples. The CDR3 nucleotides are TGTGCCAGCAGTTTATTGGGGGGCGACACCGGGGAGCTGTTTTTT. It translates to CASSLLGGDTGELFF.